There are a few counts of the clone carrying this T cell receptor beta chain. Its antigen is still unknown. This record comes from a study of T cell repertoires in cytomegalovirus infection. Looking at the study overall: Evidence of both CMV infection and a matching HLA type came from public TCR beta signatures.

TCRdb independently ran MiXCR on the reads; one entry per CDR3 protein. The profile shows around 490,000 distinct CDR3 sequences, about a quarter of them singletons. Looked up from germline, CDR1 is SGHTA and CDR2 is FQGNSA. V was clipped by 6 bases and J by 0 bases; unmatched bases: 16. This CDR3 is 18 amino acids long. Study-level findings and limits: Summed frequency of public TCR beta families distinguished CMV carriers with the relevant HLA. Ex vivo, HLA-C-restricted CMV-specific TCR beta clonotypes prevailed over the rest of the response.

The source material was PBMCs. The chain links TRBV7-2 to TRBJ2-7; TRBD2 matches 8 bases. The clonotype comes from a human donor in good health (CMV status not recorded). Some clones in this sample may be carry-over from other donors' samples. CDR3: CASRKWGSGNSFSYEQYF. The CDR3 DNA reads as TGTGCCAGCAGGAAATGGGGTAGCGGGAACTCATTCTCCTACGAGCAGTACTTC.